This T cell receptor beta chain was found in a study of OX40 agonist ivuxolimab in advanced cancers. Study in general: Subjects had a mean age of approximately 60 years, with a range of 23 to 79; just over 80% were male.

Study-wide results and limits: CD8+ T cells showed, on average, more clonal expansion than CD4+ cells.

Note on this clone: Its antigen is unknown.

Peripheral blood came from all dose cohorts at three timepoints. The CDR3 has 15 amino acids. Unmatched junction bases numbered 7, after V lost 3 bases and J lost 6 bases. Germline CDR1 LGHNA, CDR2 YSLEER. Clones were sequenced by immunoSEQ multiplex PCR, and TCRdb holds only the in-frame ones, with some missing. This sample yields 48,000 or so clones, of which about 81% are seen a single time; around 7% belongs to the top ten. The clonotype comes from an adult with an advanced solid tumor such as melanoma, head and neck, liver or kidney cancer. The chain combines TRBV4-3 with TRBJ1-1; TRBD1 aligns across 10 bases. The specimen comprised CD4+ or CD8+ T cells sorted from blood, sampled in a trial of the OX40 agonist ivuxolimab. The CDR3 DNA is TGCGCCAGCAGCCATACCGGGACAGGGGCTTCTGAAGCTTTCTTT. Protein sequence: CASSHTGTGASEAFF.